The rows below give T cell receptor beta chains drawn from one sample of a study of blood T cell repertoires in COVID-19. Generated by immunoSEQ multiplex PCR, the TCRdb table keeps only in-frame clones and is missing some. The table includes 240,000 or so clones, over 80% detected once. The specimen was peripheral blood. Source of these receptors: a man younger than 45 who had recovered from COVID-19. Both conserved end residues are part of each CDR3. The D gene is left open where the match is weak. Some rows have no size entry. The others give once, few or many, or a class for an expanded clone.

V gene	J gene	clone size	D gene	CDR3 DNA	CDR3 protein
TRBV11-3	TRBJ2-7	-	TRBD2	TGTGCCAGCAGCGACCGGACTAGCGGAAGTTACGAGCAGTACTTC	CASSDRTSGSYEQYF
TRBV27	TRBJ2-7	-	TRBD1	TGTGCCAGCGGCCGGGACAGCTCCTACGAGCAGTACTTC	CASGRDSSYEQYF
TRBV14	TRBJ1-1	-	-	TGTGCCAGCAGCCCCCTCCCCGTCGGGGTTCCTGAAGCTTTCTTT	CASSPLPVGVPEAFF
TRBV4-2	TRBJ1-2	once	-	TGTGCCAGCAGCCAAGAATATAAGGGGGGGCCATTCTATGGCTACACCTTC	CASSQEYKGGPFYGYTF
TRBV5-1	TRBJ2-3	-	TRBD2	TGCGCCAGCAGCTCCAACGGACTAGCGGGGGGGACAGATACGCAGTATTTT	CASSSNGLAGGTDTQYF
TRBV4-1	TRBJ2-7	-	-	TGCGCCAGCAGCCAAGGGAGACAGGTCGGCGAGCAGTACTTC	CASSQGRQVGEQYF
TRBV3-1/TRBV3-2	TRBJ2-1	-	TRBD1	TGTGCCAGCAGTCCCGGACAGGGCATCTTCTTC	CASSPGQGIFF
TRBV27	TRBJ1-4	few	TRBD1	TGTGCCACCCGGACAGGGGATGGGAAACTGTTTTTT	CATRTGDGKLFF
TRBV28	TRBJ1-4	-	-	TGTGCCAGCAGATACAGGATCGGAGAAAAACTGTTTTTT	CASRYRIGEKLFF
TRBV21-1	TRBJ1-6	-	-	TGTGCCAGCACTTCAGGGTTTCCACCCCTCCACTTT	CASTSGFPPLHF
TRBV4-1	TRBJ2-1	few	TRBD1	TGCGCCAGCAGCGCGAATAGGGACAGGGGGCAGAATGAGCAGTTCTTC	CASSANRDRGQNEQFF
TRBV7-8	TRBJ1-3	medium-sized	TRBD1	TGTGCCAGCAGTACGGACAGGGCTGGAAACACCATATATTTT	CASSTDRAGNTIYF
TRBV4-2	TRBJ2-3	-	TRBD2	TGTGCCAGCAGCCAAGTATGGGCGGGGGGGCGCCCAGATACGCAGTATTTT	CASSQVWAGGRPDTQYF
TRBV11-2	TRBJ2-7	-	TRBD1	TGTGCCAGCAGCTCCGGACAGGCTCATACCTACGAGCAGTACTTC	CASSSGQAHTYEQYF
TRBV11-3	TRBJ2-1	-	-	TGTGCCAGCAGCAGATCCTCCGAGAGCTCCTACAATGAGCAGTTCTTC	CASSRSSESSYNEQFF
TRBV7-2	TRBJ1-1	-	TRBD1	TGTGCCAGCAGCCCTCGACAGGGGTGGTCTGAAGCTTTCTTT	CASSPRQGWSEAFF
TRBV10-3	TRBJ2-3	-	TRBD2	TGTGCCATCAGTGAGTCAAAGCGGGGGGACACAGATACGCAGTATTTT	CAISESKRGDTDTQYF
TRBV2	TRBJ1-1	-	-	TGTGCCAGCCCGACGACAGAGAACACTGAAGCTTTCTTT	CASPTTENTEAFF
TRBV5-4	TRBJ1-2	-	TRBD1	TGTGCCAGCAGCTTGGAAACGGGACAGAGCTATGGCTACACCTTC	CASSLETGQSYGYTF
TRBV3-1/TRBV3-2	TRBJ1-5	-	-	TGTGCCAGCAGCCTCAAGGGGTCGGAGCCCCAGCATTTT	CASSLKGSEPQHF
TRBV19	TRBJ1-1	-	TRBD1	TGTGCCAGTAGTTTAACAGGGGGTGAGGCTGAAGCTTTCTTT	CASSLTGGEAEAFF
TRBV7-2	TRBJ2-2	-	-	TGTGCCAGCAGCACTTACTCCAACACCGGGGAGCTGTTTTTT	CASSTYSNTGELFF
TRBV4-1	TRBJ2-1	few	TRBD2	TGCGCCAGCAGCCAAGAGGGGCCTAGCGGGGGGGTAAACAATGAGCAGTTCTTC	CASSQEGPSGGVNNEQFF
TRBV9	TRBJ2-3	-	-	TGTGCCAGCAGCGTACACAGGGTGGAAGATACGCAGTATTTT	CASSVHRVEDTQYF
TRBV24-1	TRBJ1-5	-	-	TGTGCCACCGGGAGGGGGGGCGGTTACGGCAATCAGCCCCAGCATTTT	CATGRGGGYGNQPQHF
TRBV28	TRBJ1-5	-	-	TGTGCCACCCTTGATGCAGGTCTACCTAATCAGCCCCAGCATTTT	CATLDAGLPNQPQHF
TRBV19	TRBJ1-1	-	-	TGTGCCAGTAGCTTTGGGGGCGGCACTGAAGCTTTCTTT	CASSFGGGTEAFF
TRBV5-1	TRBJ2-6	-	-	TGCGCCACTACGGACTCCATTGCGGGGGCCAACGTCCTGACTTTC	CATTDSIAGANVLTF
TRBV19	TRBJ2-3	-	-	TGTGCCAGTAGTATAGGGGCAACGATCACAGATACGCAGTATTTT	CASSIGATITDTQYF